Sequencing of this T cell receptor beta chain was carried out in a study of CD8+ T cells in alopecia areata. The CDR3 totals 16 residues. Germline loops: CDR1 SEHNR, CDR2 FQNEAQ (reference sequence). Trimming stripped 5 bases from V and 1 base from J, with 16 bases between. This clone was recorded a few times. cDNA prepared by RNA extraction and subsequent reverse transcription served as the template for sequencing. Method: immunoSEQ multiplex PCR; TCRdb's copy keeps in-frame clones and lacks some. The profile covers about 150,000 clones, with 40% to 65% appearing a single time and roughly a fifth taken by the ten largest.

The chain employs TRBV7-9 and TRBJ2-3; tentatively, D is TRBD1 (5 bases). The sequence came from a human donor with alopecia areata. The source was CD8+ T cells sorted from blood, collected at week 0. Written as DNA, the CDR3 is TGTGCCAGCAGCACCCCCGAGGACACCCGCACAGATACGCAGTATTTT. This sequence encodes CASSTPEDTRTDTQYF.